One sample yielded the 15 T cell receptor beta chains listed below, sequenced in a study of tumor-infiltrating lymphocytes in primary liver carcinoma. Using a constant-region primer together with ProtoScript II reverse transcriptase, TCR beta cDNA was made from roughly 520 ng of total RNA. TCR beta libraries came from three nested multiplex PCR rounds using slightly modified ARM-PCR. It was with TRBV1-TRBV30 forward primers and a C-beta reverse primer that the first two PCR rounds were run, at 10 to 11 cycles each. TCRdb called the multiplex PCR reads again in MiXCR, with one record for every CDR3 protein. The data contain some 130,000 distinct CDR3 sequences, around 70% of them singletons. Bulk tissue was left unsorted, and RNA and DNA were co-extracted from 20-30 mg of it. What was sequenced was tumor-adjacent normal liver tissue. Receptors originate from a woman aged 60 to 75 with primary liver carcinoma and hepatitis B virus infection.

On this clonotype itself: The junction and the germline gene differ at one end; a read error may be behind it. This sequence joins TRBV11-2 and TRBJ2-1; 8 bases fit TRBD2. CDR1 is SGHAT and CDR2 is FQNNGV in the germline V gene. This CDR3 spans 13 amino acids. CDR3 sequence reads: CTSSRTSGGEQFF. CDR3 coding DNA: TGTACCAGCAGCCGTACTAGCGGTGGTGAGCAATTCTTC. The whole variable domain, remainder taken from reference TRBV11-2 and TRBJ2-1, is EAGVAQSPRYKIIEKRQSVAFWCNPISGHATLYWYQQILGQGPKLLIQFQNNGVVDDSQLPKDRFSAERLKGVDSTLKIQPAKLEDSAVYLCTSSRTSGGEQFFGPGTRLTVL.

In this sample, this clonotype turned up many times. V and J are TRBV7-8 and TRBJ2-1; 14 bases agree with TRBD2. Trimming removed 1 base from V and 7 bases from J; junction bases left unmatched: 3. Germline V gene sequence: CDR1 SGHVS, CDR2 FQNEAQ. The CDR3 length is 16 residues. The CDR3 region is CASSLVGTSGSNEQFF. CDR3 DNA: TGTGCCAGCAGCTTAGTTGGGACTAGCGGGAGTAATGAGCAGTTCTTC.

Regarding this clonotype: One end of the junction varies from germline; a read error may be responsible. In nucleotides, the CDR3 is TGTGCCAGCACTCCGGAGGATCGGGATTCACCCCTCCATTTT. Protein product: CASTPEDRDSPLHF. The chain is built from TRBV12-3 or TRBV12-4 and TRBJ1-6, with D unclear. The CDR3 totals 14 residues.

CDR3 residues: CASSPLTVNTEAFF. The CDR3 bases are TGTGCCAGCAGCCCGTTGACTGTGAACACTGAAGCTTTCTTT. The chain uses TRBV5-4 and TRBJ1-1; D is uncertain. V was pared by 4 bases and J by 0 bases, with 10 bases between. Per germline, CDR1 SGHNT and CDR2 YYREEE (reference sequence). This CDR3 has 14 amino acids.

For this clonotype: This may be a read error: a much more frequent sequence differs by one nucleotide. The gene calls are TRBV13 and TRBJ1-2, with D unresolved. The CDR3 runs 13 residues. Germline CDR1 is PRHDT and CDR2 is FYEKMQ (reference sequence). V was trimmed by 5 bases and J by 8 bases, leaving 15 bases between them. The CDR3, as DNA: TGTGCCAGCAGCCTCGGTGGCATAACGGGCTACACCTTC. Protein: CASSLGGITGYTF.

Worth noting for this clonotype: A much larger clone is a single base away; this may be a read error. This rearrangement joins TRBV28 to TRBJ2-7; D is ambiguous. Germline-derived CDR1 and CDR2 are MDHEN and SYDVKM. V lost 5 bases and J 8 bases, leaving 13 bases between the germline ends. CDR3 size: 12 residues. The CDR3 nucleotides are TGTGCCAGCAGTGCCCCAGAGGAAAAGCAGTACTTC. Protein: CASSAPEEKQYF.

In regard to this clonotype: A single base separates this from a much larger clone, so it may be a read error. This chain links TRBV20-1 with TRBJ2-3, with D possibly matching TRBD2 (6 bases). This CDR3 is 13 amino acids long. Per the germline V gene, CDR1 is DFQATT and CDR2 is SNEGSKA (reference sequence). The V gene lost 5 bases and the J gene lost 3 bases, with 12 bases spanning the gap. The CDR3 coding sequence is TGCAGTGCTCAGTGCAGCGGGACAGATACGCAGTATTTT. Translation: CSAQCSGTDTQYF.

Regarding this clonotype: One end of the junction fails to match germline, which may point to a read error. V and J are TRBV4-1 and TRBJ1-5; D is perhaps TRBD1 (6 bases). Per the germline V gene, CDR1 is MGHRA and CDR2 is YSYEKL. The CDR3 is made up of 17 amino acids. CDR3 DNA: TGCTCCAGCAGCCAAGAAGGGGGACATCGGGTCCGTCAACCCCAGCATTTT. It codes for CSSSQEGGHRVRQPQHF.

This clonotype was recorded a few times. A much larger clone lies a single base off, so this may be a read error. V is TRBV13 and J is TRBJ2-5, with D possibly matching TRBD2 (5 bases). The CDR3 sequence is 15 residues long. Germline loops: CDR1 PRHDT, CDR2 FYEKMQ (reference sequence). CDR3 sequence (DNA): TGTACCAGCAGCTTCTCCCGGGAAATATCAGAGACCCAGTACTTC. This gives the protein CTSSFSREISETQYF.

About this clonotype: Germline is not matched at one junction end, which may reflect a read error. The CDR3: CACSRLAGEKTQYF. As DNA, the CDR3 is TGTGCCTGCAGTAGACTAGCGGGAGAAAAGACCCAGTACTTC. The rearrangement uses TRBV6-2 or TRBV6-3 and TRBJ2-5; TRBD2 matches at 12 bases. Germline-derived CDR1 and CDR2 are MNHEY and SVGEGT. The CDR3 length is 14 residues.

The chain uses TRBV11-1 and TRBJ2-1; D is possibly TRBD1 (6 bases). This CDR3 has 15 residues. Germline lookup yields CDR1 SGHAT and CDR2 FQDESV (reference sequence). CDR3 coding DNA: TGTGTCAACAGCTACCGGAACAGGGTCATCTATGAGCAGTTCTTC. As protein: CVNSYRNRVIYEQFF.

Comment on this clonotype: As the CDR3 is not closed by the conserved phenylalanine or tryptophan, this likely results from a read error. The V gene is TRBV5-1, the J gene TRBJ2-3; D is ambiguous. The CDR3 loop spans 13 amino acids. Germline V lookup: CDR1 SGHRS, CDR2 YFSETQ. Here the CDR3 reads CASSVRYTDTQYL. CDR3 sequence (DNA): TGCGCCAGCAGCGTCAGATACACAGATACACAGTATTTA.

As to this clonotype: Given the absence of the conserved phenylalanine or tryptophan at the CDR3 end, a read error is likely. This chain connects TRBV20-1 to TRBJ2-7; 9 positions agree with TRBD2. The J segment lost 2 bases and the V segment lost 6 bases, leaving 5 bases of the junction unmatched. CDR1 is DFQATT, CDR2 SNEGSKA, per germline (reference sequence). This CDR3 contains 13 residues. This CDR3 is CSASGRTAYEQYL. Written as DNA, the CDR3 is TGCAGTGCCAGCGGGAGGACCGCCTACGAGCAGTACTTA.

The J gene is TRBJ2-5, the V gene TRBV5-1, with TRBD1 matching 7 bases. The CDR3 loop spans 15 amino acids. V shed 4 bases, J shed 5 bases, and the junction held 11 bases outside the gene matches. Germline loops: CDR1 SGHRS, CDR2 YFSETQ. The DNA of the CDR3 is TGCGCCAGCAGCCTGGGACAGCCAAAGCGGGAGACCCAGTACTTC. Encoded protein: CASSLGQPKRETQYF.

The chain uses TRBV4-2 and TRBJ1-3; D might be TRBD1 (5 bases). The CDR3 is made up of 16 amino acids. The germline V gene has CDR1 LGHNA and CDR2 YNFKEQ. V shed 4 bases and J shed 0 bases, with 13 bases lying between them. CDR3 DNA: TGTGCCAGCAGCCGTGAAGGGGATACCTCTGGAAACACCATATATTTT. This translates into CASSREGDTSGNTIYF.